The 25 T cell receptor beta chains below all came from one sample that was sequenced in a study of blood T cell repertoires in COVID-19. TCRdb's copy holds only in-frame clones and misses some; the assay was immunoSEQ multiplex PCR. The top ten clones hold roughly 48% of a sample with about 69,000 clones, more than 70% of them seen once. The sequenced sample consisted of peripheral blood. The receptors stem from a human donor in a cohort sampled during active COVID-19.

The sample holds one count of this clone. This rearrangement joins TRBV29-1 to TRBJ1-1; 7 nucleotides line up with TRBD1. J gave up 6 bases and V 4 bases, and 8 bases lay outside the gene matches. The CDR3 contains 13 residues. CDR1 and CDR2 (germline): SQVTM, ANQGSEA. CDR3 bases: TGCAGCGTTGCCCAGCTCCAGGGGGCTGAAGCTTTCTTT. As protein: CSVAQLQGAEAFF.

The genes are TRBV5-4 and TRBJ2-1; tentative D call: TRBD2 (6 bases). The V gene's germline CDR1 is SGHNT and CDR2 YYREEE (reference sequence). Deletions cut 3 bases from V and 5 bases from J, with 15 bases between. This CDR3 has 15 residues. CDR3 sequence (DNA): TGTGCCAGCAGCTGGGACTTAGTCCCAAACAATGAGCAGTTCTTC. Its protein product is CASSWDLVPNNEQFF.

This chain links TRBV10-3 with TRBJ2-5; D might be TRBD1 (5 bases). The CDR3 has 14 amino acids. Germline-derived CDR1 and CDR2 are ENHRY and SYGVKD. Trimming cost V 3 bases and J 2 bases, with 10 bases left between them. The CDR3 DNA is TGTGCCATCAGTGATCCTGCAGGGCAAGAGACCCAGTACTTC. Protein sequence: CAISDPAGQETQYF.

This clone was detected only a few times. The chain recombines TRBV15 with TRBJ1-5; D gene uncertain. The CDR3 loop spans 13 amino acids. V shed 0 bases and J shed 8 bases, with 8 bases lying between them. Germline-derived CDR1 and CDR2 are LNHNV and YYDKDF (reference sequence). The DNA of the CDR3 is TGTGCCACCAGCAGAGATCAGAATGAGCCCCAGCATTTT. Amino acid sequence: CATSRDQNEPQHF.

CDR3 protein: CASSFGTVEKLFF. In nucleotides, the CDR3 is TGTGCCAGCAGCTTTGGGACAGTAGAAAAACTGTTTTTT. The gene calls are TRBV5-6 and TRBJ1-4; 7 positions agree with TRBD1. The CDR3 runs to 13 residues. Germline loops: CDR1 SGHDT, CDR2 YYEEEE. V dropped 2 bases and J dropped 8; count of bases not matched to a gene: 3.

This chain links TRBV18 with TRBJ1-2; 7 bases match TRBD1. The CDR3 covers 15 residues. Germline CDR1 reads KGHSH; CDR2 reads LQKENI. V shed 6 bases and J 6 bases; nucleotides not matched to a gene: 13. The CDR3 region is CASSQGAGGLNGYTF. In DNA form, the CDR3 reads TGTGCCAGCTCCCAAGGAGCAGGGGGATTGAATGGCTACACCTTC.

V is TRBV5-1 and J is TRBJ2-3; the match to TRBD2 covers 14 bases. Germline CDR1 is SGHRS and CDR2 is YFSETQ. The V segment lost 0 bases and the J segment 4 bases; nucleotides outside the gene matches: 4. CDR3 size: 17 residues. This chain's CDR3 is CASSLGLAGGPADTQYF. CDR3 bases: TGCGCCAGCAGCTTGGGACTAGCGGGAGGGCCGGCAGATACGCAGTATTTT.

The V gene is TRBV7-2, the J gene TRBJ2-7, with 7 bases identical to TRBD2. This CDR3 comprises 15 residues. Germline CDR1 SGHTA, CDR2 FQGNSA. Trimming removed 0 bases from V and 2 bases from J; junction bases left unmatched: 4. The CDR3 bases are TGTGCCAGCAGCTTAGCGGCTAGCGGACCCTACGAGCAGTACTTC. Translating it yields CASSLAASGPYEQYF.

This chain uses TRBV30 with TRBJ2-3; TRBD1 matches 7 bases. This CDR3 is built from 15 residues. In germline, CDR1 is GTSNPN, CDR2 SVGIG (reference sequence). J gave up 3 bases and V 4 bases, and 10 bases lay outside the gene matches. The CDR3 DNA reads as TGTGCCTGGATGCGACAGGGCATCGGAACAGATACGCAGTATTTT. The encoded protein is CAWMRQGIGTDTQYF.

The chain employs TRBV3-1 (or the pseudogene TRBV3-2) and TRBJ2-6; D call uncertain. With 3 bases removed from V and 0 bases from J, the gap between germline ends came to 9 bases. The CDR3 has 16 residues. Germline lookup yields CDR1 LGHDT and CDR2 YNNKEL (reference sequence). Written as DNA, the CDR3 is TGTGCCAGCAGCCAGTTCTTCTTCTCTGGGGCCAACGTCCTGACTTTC. Translating gives CASSQFFFSGANVLTF.

This clone was counted between two and nine times. V is TRBV6-5 and J is TRBJ1-1; D unclear. This CDR3 spans 13 amino acids. The germline V and J ends were trimmed by 4 bases and 1 base, with 7 bases remaining between them. Per the germline V gene, CDR1 is MNHEY and CDR2 is SVGAGI. This CDR3 is CASSFRENTEAFF. The CDR3 nucleotides are TGTGCCAGCAGTTTCCGGGAGAACACTGAAGCTTTCTTT.

V is TRBV5-1 and J is TRBJ2-7; weak D call: TRBD1 (6 bases). With 7 bases removed from V and 0 bases from J, the gap between germline ends came to 17 bases. This CDR3 region has 15 residues. Looked up from germline, CDR1 is SGHRS and CDR2 is YFSETQ. DNA for the CDR3: TGCGCCAGCCGTAGGACAGCCCAGGGCTCCTACGAGCAGTACTTC. Encoded protein: CASRRTAQGSYEQYF.

This clone has just one count. The rearrangement joins TRBV18 to TRBJ2-3, with 7 bases aligning to TRBD2. Germline V gene lookup returns CDR1 KGHSH and CDR2 LQKENI. The J segment lost 1 base and the V segment lost 4 bases, leaving 11 bases of the junction unmatched. The CDR3 extends over 17 amino acids. CDR3 nucleotides: TGTGCCAGCTCACACGACCTGCAGGGAGGGGGCACAGATACGCAGTATTTT. Translated, it gives CASSHDLQGGGTDTQYF.

The chain joins TRBV20-1 to TRBJ1-2; D ambiguous. This CDR3 contains 11 residues. Germline V gene sequence: CDR1 DFQATT, CDR2 SNEGSKA (reference sequence). V was trimmed by 7 bases and J by 4 bases, leaving 10 bases between them. CDR3 residues: CSVPGIYGYTF. The CDR3 nucleotides are TGCAGTGTACCGGGGATCTATGGCTACACCTTC.

The CDR3 DNA sequence: TGTGCCAGCAGTCATCAAGGACAGTTCGAGCAGTACTTC. This gives the protein CASSHQGQFEQYF. The gene calls are TRBV6-6 and TRBJ2-7; D may be TRBD1 (6 bases). The germline CDR1 and CDR2 sequences are MNHNY and SVGAGI (reference sequence). The CDR3 sequence is 13 residues long. V gave up 5 bases and J gave up 6 bases, with 14 bases separating them.

This chain connects TRBV9 to TRBJ2-5, with 7 bases lining up with TRBD2. There are 15 residues in the CDR3. V lost 0 bases, J lost 2 bases, and 4 bases stayed unmatched. CDR1 and CDR2 from the germline V gene are SGDLS and YYNGEE. CDR3 DNA sequence: TGTGCCAGCAGCGTAGGAGGGACTAATCAAGAGACCCAGTACTTC. Translating it yields CASSVGGTNQETQYF.

The chain has TRBV11-3 and TRBJ2-2; TRBD2 agrees at 11 bases. The V gene end was trimmed by 5 bases and the J gene end by 3 bases; junction bases not matched to a gene: 2. CDR1 is SGHNT, CDR2 YENEEA, per germline. This CDR3 is 15 amino acids long. The DNA of the CDR3 is TGTGCCAGCAGCCTGGGACTAGCGGACACCGGGGAGCTGTTTTTT. It yields the protein CASSLGLADTGELFF. Looking up the rest from reference TRBV11-3 and TRBJ2-2 gives the full variable domain: EAGVVQSPRYKIIEKKQPVAFWCNPISGHNTLYWYLQNLGQGPELLIRYENEEAVDDSQLPKDRFSAERLKGVDSTLKIQPAELGDSAVYLCASSLGLADTGELFFGEGSRLTVL.

The chain is built from TRBV6-5 and TRBJ2-2; D may be TRBD1 (6 bases). This CDR3 has 14 amino acids. V dropped 7 bases and J dropped 3 bases, with 12 bases sitting between them. CDR1 and CDR2 from the germline V gene are MNHEY and SVGAGI. The CDR3 is CASIPTGYTGELFF. For the CDR3, the DNA is TGTGCCAGCATTCCAACAGGGTACACCGGGGAGCTGTTTTTT.

This chain links TRBV18 with TRBJ1-1, with TRBD1 matching 8 bases. J lost 5 bases, V lost 4 bases, and 18 bases had no gene match. CDR1 and CDR2 (germline): KGHSH, LQKENI. The CDR3 runs 18 residues. CDR3 nucleotide sequence: TGTGCCAGCTCACTGGACCGGGACAGGCACGGTTCGGGGACTGAAGCTTTCTTT. Translation: CASSLDRDRHGSGTEAFF.

This sequence joins TRBV11-2 and TRBJ1-2; possible D gene TRBD1, 6 bases. CDR1 SGHAT and CDR2 FQNNGV come from the germline V gene. Trimming cost V 4 bases and J 6 bases, with 12 bases left between them. The CDR3 is 13 residues long. Here the CDR3 reads CASSSQGIHGYTF. The CDR3 region has the DNA TGTGCCAGCAGCTCTCAGGGGATCCATGGCTACACCTTC. Drawing the rest from reference TRBV11-2 and TRBJ1-2, the complete variable domain is EAGVAQSPRYKIIEKRQSVAFWCNPISGHATLYWYQQILGQGPKLLIQFQNNGVVDDSQLPKDRFSAERLKGVDSTLKIQPAKLEDSAVYLCASSSQGIHGYTFGSGTRLTVV.

This chain connects TRBV27 to TRBJ1-2, with D hard to call. The CDR3 covers 13 residues. Germline V gives CDR1 MNHEY, CDR2 SMNVEV (reference sequence). Deletions cut 5 bases from V and 2 bases from J, with 9 bases between. DNA for the CDR3: TGTGCCAGCAGTCCCGACGGGAACTATGGCTACACCTTC. Translating gives CASSPDGNYGYTF.

The chain has TRBV5-1 and TRBJ2-2, with D perhaps matching TRBD2 (5 bases). This CDR3 spans 15 amino acids. Deletions cut 2 bases from V and 2 bases from J, with 10 bases between. CDR1 is SGHRS and CDR2 is YFSETQ in the germline V gene. The CDR3 nucleotides read TGCGCCAGCAGCTTCGCCGGGATAAACACCGGGGAGCTGTTTTTT. Protein sequence: CASSFAGINTGELFF. The whole variable domain, filled in from reference TRBV5-1 and TRBJ2-2, reads KAGVTQTPRYLIKTRGQQVTLSCSPISGHRSVSWYQQTPGQGLQFLFEYFSETQRNKGNFPGRFSGRQFSNSRSEMNVSTLELGDSALYLCASSFAGINTGELFFGEGSRLTVL.

This clone was picked up a small number of times. This same CDR3 is encoded by further DNA sequences in the sample. The chain couples TRBV27 to TRBJ1-5; unclear D gene. The ends were cut back, 5 bases at V and 0 bases at J, with 8 bases in the middle. Germline lookup yields CDR1 MNHEY and CDR2 SMNVEV (reference sequence). There are 14 residues in the CDR3. The CDR3: CASSPGYSNQPQHF. The CDR3 nucleotides are TGTGCCAGCAGTCCGGGGTATAGCAATCAGCCCCAGCATTTT.

The V gene is TRBV30, the J gene TRBJ1-5; 9 bases map to TRBD1. Germline CDR1 and CDR2: GTSNPN and SVGIG (reference sequence). The CDR3 length is 15 residues. J was trimmed by 2 bases and V by 5 bases; bases with no gene match: 7. The DNA of the CDR3 is TGTGCCTGGTCCGGGACAGGGCTCGGCAATCAGCCCCAGCATTTT. As protein: CAWSGTGLGNQPQHF.

This clone was seen more than once but under ten times. This rearrangement joins TRBV6-5 to TRBJ2-5; 8 bases line up with TRBD1. Trimming at V came to 6 bases and at J to 5 bases, leaving 11 bases not matched to a gene. The CDR3 is made up of 15 amino acids. CDR1 is MNHEY, CDR2 SVGAGI, per germline. CDR3 DNA sequence: TGTGCCAGCAGGCAAGGACAGGGAAGGCGGGAGACCCAGTACTTC. Translation: CASRQGQGRRETQYF.